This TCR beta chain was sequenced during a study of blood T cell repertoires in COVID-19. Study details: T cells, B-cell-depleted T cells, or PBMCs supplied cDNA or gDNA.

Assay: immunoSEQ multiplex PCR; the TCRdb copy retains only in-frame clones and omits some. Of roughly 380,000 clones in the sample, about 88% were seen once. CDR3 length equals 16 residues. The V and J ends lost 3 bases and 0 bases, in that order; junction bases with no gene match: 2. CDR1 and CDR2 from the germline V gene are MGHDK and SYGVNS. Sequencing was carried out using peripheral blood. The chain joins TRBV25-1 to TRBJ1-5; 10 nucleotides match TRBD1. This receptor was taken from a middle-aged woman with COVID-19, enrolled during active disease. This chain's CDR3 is CASSEGTGVSNQPQHF. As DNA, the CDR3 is TGTGCCAGCAGTGAGGGGACAGGGGTTAGCAATCAGCCCCAGCATTTT.